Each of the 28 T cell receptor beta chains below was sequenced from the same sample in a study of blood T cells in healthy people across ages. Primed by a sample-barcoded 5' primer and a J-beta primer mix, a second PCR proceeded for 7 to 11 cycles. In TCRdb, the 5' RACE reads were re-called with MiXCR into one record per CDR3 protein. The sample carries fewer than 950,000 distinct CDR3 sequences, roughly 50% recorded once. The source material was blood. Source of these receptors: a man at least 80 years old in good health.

The CDR3: CATSYPSGPQETQYF. CDR3 coding DNA: TGTGCCACCAGCTATCCCTCAGGCCCTCAAGAGACCCAGTACTTC. The rearrangement joins TRBV15 to TRBJ2-5, with D hard to call. This CDR3 region has 15 residues. Trimming shortened V by 5 bases and J by 2 bases, and 15 bases separated the two germline ends. Germline V gives CDR1 LNHNV, CDR2 YYDKDF (reference sequence).

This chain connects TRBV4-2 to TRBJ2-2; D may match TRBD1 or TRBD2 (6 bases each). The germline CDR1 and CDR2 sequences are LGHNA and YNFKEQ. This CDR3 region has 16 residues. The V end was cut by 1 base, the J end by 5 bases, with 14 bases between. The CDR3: CASSQAGGAGTGELFF. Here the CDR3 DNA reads TGTGCCAGCAGCCAAGCCGGGGGCGCGGGGACCGGGGAGCTGTTTTTT.

The CDR3 DNA sequence: TGCAGTGCTAGAACCGACAGGGTGGGCGAGCAGTACTTC. This sequence encodes CSARTDRVGEQYF. The chain is built from TRBV20-1 and TRBJ2-5, with 7 bases fitting TRBD1. Judging by the DNA end, TRBJ2-7 fits better; the J call may be wrong. CDR3 length: 13 residues. CDR1 DFQATT and CDR2 SNEGSKA come from the germline V gene (reference sequence).

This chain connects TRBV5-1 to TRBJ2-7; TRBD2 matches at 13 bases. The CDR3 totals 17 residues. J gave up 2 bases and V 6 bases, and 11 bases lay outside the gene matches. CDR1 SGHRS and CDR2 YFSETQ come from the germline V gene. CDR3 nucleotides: TGCGCCAGCAACTGGGCCTCAGGGACTAGCGGGGCCTACGAGCAGTACTTC. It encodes CASNWASGTSGAYEQYF.

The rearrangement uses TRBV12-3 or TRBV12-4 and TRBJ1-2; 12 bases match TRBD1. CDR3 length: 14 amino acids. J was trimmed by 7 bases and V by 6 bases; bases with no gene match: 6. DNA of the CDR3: TGTGCCAGCAGCTGGGACAGGGGGCAGGGTGGCTACACCTTC. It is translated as CASSWDRGQGGYTF.

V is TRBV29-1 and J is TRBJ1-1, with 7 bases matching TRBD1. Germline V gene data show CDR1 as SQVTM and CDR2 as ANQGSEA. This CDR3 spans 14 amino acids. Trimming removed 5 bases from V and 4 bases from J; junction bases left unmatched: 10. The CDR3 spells CSVSGGQTTTEAFF. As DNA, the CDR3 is TGCAGCGTTAGTGGGGGACAGACTACCACTGAAGCTTTCTTT.

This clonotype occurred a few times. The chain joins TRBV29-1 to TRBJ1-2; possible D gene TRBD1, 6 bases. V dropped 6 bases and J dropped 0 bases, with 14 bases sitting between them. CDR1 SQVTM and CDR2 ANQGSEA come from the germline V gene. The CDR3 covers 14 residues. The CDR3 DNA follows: TGCAGCGTCGGGGGGGCCTCTCCTAACTATGGCTACACCTTC. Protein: CSVGGASPNYGYTF.

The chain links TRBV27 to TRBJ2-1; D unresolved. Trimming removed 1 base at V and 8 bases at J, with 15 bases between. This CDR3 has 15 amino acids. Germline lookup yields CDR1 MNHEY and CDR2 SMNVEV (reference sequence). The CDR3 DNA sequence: TGTGCCAGCAGTTTATGGGCTGAGTTGGTTGATGAGCAGTTCTTC. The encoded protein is CASSLWAELVDEQFF.

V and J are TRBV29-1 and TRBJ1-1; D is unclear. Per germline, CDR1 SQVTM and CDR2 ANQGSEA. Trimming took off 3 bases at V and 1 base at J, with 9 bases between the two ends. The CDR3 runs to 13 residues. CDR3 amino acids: CSVEVRPNTEAFF. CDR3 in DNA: TGCAGCGTTGAGGTCAGGCCGAACACTGAAGCTTTCTTT.

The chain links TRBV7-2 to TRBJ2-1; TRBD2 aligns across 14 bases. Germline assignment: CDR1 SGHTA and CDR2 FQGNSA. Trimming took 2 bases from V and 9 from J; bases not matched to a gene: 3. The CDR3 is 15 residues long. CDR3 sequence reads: CASSLWGLAGVEQFF. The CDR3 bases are TGTGCCAGCAGCTTATGGGGACTAGCGGGAGTTGAGCAGTTCTTC.

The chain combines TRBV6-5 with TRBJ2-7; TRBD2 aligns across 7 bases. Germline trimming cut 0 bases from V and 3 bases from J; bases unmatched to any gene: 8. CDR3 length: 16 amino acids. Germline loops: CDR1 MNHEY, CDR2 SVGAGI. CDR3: CASSYSSSGSSYEQYF. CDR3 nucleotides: TGTGCCAGCAGTTACTCTTCTAGCGGTTCTAGCTACGAGCAGTACTTC.

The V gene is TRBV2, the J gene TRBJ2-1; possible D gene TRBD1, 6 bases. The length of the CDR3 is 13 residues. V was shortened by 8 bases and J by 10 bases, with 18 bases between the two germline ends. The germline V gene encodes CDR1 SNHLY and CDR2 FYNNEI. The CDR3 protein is CASRDNLRVEQFF. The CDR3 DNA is TGTGCCAGCCGGGACAATCTTCGGGTCGAGCAGTTCTTC.

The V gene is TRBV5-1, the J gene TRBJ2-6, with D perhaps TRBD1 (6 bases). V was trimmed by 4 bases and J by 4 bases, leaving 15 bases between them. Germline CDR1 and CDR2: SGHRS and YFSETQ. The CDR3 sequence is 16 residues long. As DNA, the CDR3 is TGCGCCAGCAGCCCCGGTTGGGGGCGAGGGGCCAACGTCCTGACTTTC. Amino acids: CASSPGWGRGANVLTF.

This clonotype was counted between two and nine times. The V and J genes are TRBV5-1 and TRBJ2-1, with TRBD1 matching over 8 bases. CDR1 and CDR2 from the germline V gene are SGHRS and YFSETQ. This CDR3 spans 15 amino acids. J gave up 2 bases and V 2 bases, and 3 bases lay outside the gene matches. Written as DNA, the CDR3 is TGCGCCAGCAGCTTACAGGGGGGAACCTACAATGAGCAGTTCTTC. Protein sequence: CASSLQGGTYNEQFF.

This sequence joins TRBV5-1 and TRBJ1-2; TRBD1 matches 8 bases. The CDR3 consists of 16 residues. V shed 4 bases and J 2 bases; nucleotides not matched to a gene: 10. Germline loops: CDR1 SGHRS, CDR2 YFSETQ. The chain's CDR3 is CASSPLQGAGNYGYTF. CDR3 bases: TGCGCCAGCAGCCCCTTGCAGGGGGCGGGGAACTATGGCTACACCTTC.

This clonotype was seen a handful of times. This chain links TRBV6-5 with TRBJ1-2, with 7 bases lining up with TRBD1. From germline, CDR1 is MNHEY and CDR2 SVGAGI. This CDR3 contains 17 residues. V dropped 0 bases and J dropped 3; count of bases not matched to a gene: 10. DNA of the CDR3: TGTGCCAGCAGTTACTCGGCTGGAGTAGGGGGCGACTATGGCTACACCTTC. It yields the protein CASSYSAGVGGDYGYTF.

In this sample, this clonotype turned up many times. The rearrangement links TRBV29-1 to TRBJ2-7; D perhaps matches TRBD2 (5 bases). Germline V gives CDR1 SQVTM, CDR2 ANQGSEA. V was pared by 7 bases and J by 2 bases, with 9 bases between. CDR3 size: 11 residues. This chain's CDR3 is CSARGTYEQYF. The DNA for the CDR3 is TGCAGCGCCCGGGGAACCTACGAGCAGTACTTC.

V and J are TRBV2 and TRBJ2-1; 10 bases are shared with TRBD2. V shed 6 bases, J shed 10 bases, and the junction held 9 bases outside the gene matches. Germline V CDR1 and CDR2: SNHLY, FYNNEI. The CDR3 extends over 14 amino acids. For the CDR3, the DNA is TGTGCCAGCAGGTCTAGCGGGAGCCCGTGGGAGCAGTTCTTC. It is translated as CASRSSGSPWEQFF.

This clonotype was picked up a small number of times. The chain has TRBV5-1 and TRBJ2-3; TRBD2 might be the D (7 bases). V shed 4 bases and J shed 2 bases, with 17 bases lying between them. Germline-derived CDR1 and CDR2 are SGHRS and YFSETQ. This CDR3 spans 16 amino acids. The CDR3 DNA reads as TGCGCCAGCAGCACCATTGGGGGGGCGGACACAGATACGCAGTATTTT. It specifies CASSTIGGADTDTQYF.

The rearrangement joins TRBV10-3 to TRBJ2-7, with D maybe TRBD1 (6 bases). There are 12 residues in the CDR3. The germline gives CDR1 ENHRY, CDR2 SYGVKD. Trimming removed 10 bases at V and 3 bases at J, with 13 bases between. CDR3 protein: CATGVNYYEQYF. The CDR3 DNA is TGTGCCACAGGGGTCAACTACTACGAGCAGTACTTC.

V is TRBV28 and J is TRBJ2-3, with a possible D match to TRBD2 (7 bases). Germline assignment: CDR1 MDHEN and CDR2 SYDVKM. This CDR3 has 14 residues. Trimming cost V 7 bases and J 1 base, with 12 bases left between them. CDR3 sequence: CASTGGRGTDTQYF. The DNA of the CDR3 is TGTGCCAGCACCGGGGGGCGAGGCACAGATACGCAGTATTTT.

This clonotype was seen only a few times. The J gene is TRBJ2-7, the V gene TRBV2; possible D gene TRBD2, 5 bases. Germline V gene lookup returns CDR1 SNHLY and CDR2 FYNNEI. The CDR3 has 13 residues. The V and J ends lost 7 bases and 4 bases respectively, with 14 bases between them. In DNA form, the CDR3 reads TGTGCCAGCACGCGGGTCCTGCATTACGAGCAGTACTTC. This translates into CASTRVLHYEQYF.

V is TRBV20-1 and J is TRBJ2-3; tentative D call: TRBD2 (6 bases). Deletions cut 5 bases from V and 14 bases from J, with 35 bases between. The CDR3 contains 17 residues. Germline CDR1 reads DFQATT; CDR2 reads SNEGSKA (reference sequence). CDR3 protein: CSAPGLAGGPFESDAYF. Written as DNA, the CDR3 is TGCAGTGCTCCGGGGCTAGCAGGAGGGCCTTTCGAGTCTGACGCGTATTTT.

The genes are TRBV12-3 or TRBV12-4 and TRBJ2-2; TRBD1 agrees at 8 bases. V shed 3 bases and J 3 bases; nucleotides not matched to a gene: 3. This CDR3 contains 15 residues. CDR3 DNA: TGTGCCAGCAGTTTGGGACAGGCGGACACCGGGGAGCTGTTTTTT. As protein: CASSLGQADTGELFF.

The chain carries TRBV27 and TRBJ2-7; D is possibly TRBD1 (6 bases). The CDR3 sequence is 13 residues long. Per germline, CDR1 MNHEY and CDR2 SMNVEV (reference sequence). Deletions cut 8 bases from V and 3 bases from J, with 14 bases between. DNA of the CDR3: TGTGCCAGCTGGAGTGGGGGCAGCTACGAGCAGTACTTC. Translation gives CASWSGGSYEQYF.

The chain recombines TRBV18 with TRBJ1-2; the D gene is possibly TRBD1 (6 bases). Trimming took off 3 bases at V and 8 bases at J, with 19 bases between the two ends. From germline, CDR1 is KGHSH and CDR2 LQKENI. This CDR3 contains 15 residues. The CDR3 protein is CASSPDAARGSGYTF. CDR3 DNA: TGTGCCAGCTCACCTGATGCGGCCAGGGGAAGCGGCTACACCTTC.

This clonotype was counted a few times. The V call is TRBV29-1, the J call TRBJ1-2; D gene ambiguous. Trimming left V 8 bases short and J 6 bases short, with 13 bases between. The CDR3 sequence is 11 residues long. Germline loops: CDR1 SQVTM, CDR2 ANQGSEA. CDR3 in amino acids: CSLGAGNGYTF. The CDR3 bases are TGCAGCCTAGGCGCGGGAAATGGCTACACCTTC.

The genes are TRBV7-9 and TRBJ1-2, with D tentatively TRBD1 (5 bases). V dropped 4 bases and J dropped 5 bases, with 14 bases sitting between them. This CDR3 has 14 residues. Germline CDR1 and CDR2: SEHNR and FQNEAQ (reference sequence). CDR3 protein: CASSSTDRGYGYTF. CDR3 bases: TGTGCCAGCAGCTCAACAGACAGAGGGTATGGCTACACCTTC.